This passage covers 2 T cell receptor beta chains from one sample sequenced in a study of OX40 agonist ivuxolimab in advanced cancers. Repertoires were generated with immunoSEQ multiplex PCR, while TCRdb's copy carries only in-frame clones and drops some. The table lists about 64,000 clones, approximately 90% of them singletons. The sequencing here drew on CD4+ or CD8+ T cells sorted from blood, taken in a trial of the OX40 agonist ivuxolimab. The receptors originated from an adult with an advanced solid tumor such as melanoma, head and neck, liver or kidney cancer.

CDR3 coding DNA: TGCGCCAGCAGCCCCATTGGGAGCATTAATGAAAAACTGTTTTTT. Its protein product is CASSPIGSINEKLFF. The gene calls are TRBV5-1 and TRBJ1-4; D call uncertain. V lost 4 bases and J 4 bases, leaving 14 bases between the germline ends. Germline lookup yields CDR1 SGHRS and CDR2 YFSETQ. This CDR3 region has 15 residues.

This chain uses TRBV2 with TRBJ2-3; D unresolved. Germline CDR1 and CDR2: SNHLY and FYNNEI. Trimming shortened V by 6 bases and J by 2 bases, and 3 bases separated the two germline ends. CDR3 length equals 11 residues. The CDR3 protein is CASRNTDTQYF. The CDR3 DNA reads TGTGCCAGCAGGAACACAGATACGCAGTATTTT.